This TCR beta chain was sequenced during a study of blood T cells in healthy people across ages. The wider study: About one barcoded beta molecule per two T cells came from capture by template switching. Findings and limits, study-wide: In the absence of known donor CMV status, changes in expanded clonotypes were possibly confounded. Per million T cells, TCR beta diversity dropped roughly linearly as age increased.

This clonotype was seen only a few times. Its target is not known. Peripheral blood from each donor was collected in a volume of about 9.9 milliliters. The V gene's germline CDR1 is SGHTA and CDR2 FQGNSA. CDR3 size: 14 residues. Primed by a sample-barcoded 5' primer and a J-beta primer mix, a second PCR proceeded for about 7 to 11 cycles. MiXCR, run by TCRdb on the 5' RACE reads, gives a single entry per CDR3 protein. This sample yields roughly 860,000 distinct CDR3 sequences, of which around 68% are seen a single time; about a quarter belongs to the top ten. The specimen was blood. The gene calls are TRBV7-2 and TRBJ2-5; TRBD1 aligns across 11 bases. Gene TRBJ2-7 matches the end of the DNA better, so the J call may be wrong. The receptor comes from a man younger than 40 in good health. The CDR3 nucleotides read TGTGCCAGCAGCTTAAGGGACAGGGGGGACGAGCAGTACTTC. Translating gives CASSLRDRGDEQYF.